One and the same sample provided the 13 T cell receptor beta chains below, sequenced in a study of response to subunit inactivated influenza vaccine. MiXCR, applied by TCRdb to the RT-PCR reads, yields one record per CDR3 protein. The sample records roughly 570,000 distinct CDR3 sequences, 14% being singletons. The sequencing here drew on PBMCs from blood, taken about 11 days after vaccination. The receptors derive from a man aged 45-65 years who received an inactivated influenza vaccine.

This clonotype was counted between two and nine times. The chain has TRBV7-2 and TRBJ2-5; D unresolved. The CDR3 contains 14 residues. In germline, CDR1 is SGHTA, CDR2 FQGNSA. Trimming took off 5 bases at V and 4 bases at J, with 14 bases between the two ends. The CDR3 nucleotides read TGTGCCAGCAGCCCTGGGGTTGAACGAGAGACCCAGTACTTC. This gives the protein CASSPGVERETQYF.

V gene TRBV28 combines with J gene TRBJ2-5, with TRBD2 identical over 14 bases. V dropped 5 bases and J dropped 5; count of bases not matched to a gene: 7. Germline assignment: CDR1 MDHEN and CDR2 SYDVKM. This CDR3 is 16 amino acids long. CDR3 region: CASSPRLAGGSETQYF. CDR3 nucleotides: TGTGCCAGCAGTCCCCGACTAGCGGGAGGGTCGGAGACCCAGTACTTC. Full variable domain (outside the CDR3, taken from reference TRBV28 and TRBJ2-5): DVKVTQSSRYLVKRTGEKVFLECVQDMDHENMFWYRQDPGLGLRLIYFSYDVKMKEKGDIPEGYSVSREKKERFSLILESASTNQTSMYLCASSPRLAGGSETQYFGPGTRLLVL.

V gene TRBV20-1 combines with J gene TRBJ2-5; no clear D. The CDR3 has 17 amino acids. V lost 0 bases, J lost 2 bases, and 19 bases lay in between. The V gene's germline CDR1 is DFQATT and CDR2 SNEGSKA (reference sequence). The CDR3, as DNA: TGCAGTGCTAGAGATCCCAATCTTCGTGGCAGACAAGAGACCCAGTACTTC. It yields the protein CSARDPNLRGRQETQYF.

This clonotype showed up just a few times. This sequence joins TRBV4-1 and TRBJ2-5; D remains ambiguous. V was cut by 2 bases and J by 2 bases, with 9 bases left in between. This CDR3 has 14 amino acids. CDR1 and CDR2 from the germline V gene are MGHRA and YSYEKL. The CDR3 region is CASSQFADQETQYF. CDR3 nucleotide sequence: TGCGCCAGCAGCCAATTCGCAGATCAAGAGACCCAGTACTTC.

The chain links TRBV4-1 to TRBJ2-7; 16 positions agree with TRBD2. V was pared by 3 bases and J by 4 bases, with 6 bases of the junction left unmatched. From germline, CDR1 is MGHRA and CDR2 YSYEKL. The CDR3 length is 17 residues. This CDR3 reads CASSQGLAGGPAYEQYF. DNA for the CDR3: TGCGCCAGCAGCCAGGGACTAGCGGGGGGGCCCGCTTACGAGCAGTACTTC.

This clonotype has only a few counts. The gene calls are TRBV11-3 and TRBJ2-3; 7 bases line up with TRBD1. Germline V gene data show CDR1 as SGHNT and CDR2 as YENEEA. Losses at the gene ends were 4 bases for V and 4 bases for J; bases not matched to a gene: 11. The CDR3 is 16 residues long. The CDR3 reads CASSSGTVRGSDTQYF. The CDR3, as DNA: TGTGCCAGCAGCTCAGGGACAGTTCGTGGATCAGATACGCAGTATTTT.

V usage is TRBV5-1 and J usage is TRBJ2-2; D is uncertain. In germline, CDR1 is SGHRS, CDR2 YFSETQ. Trimming removed 3 bases from V and 0 bases from J, with 9 bases in between. This CDR3 comprises 15 residues. The CDR3 coding sequence is TGCGCCAGCAGCTCCGCGGCGCCGAACACCGGGGAGCTGTTTTTT. This codes for CASSSAAPNTGELFF.

This clonotype showed up just a few times. V gene TRBV7-2 combines with J gene TRBJ2-2, with 7 bases fitting TRBD2. Germline V gives CDR1 SGHTA, CDR2 FQGNSA. The CDR3 sequence is 16 residues long. V shed 4 bases, J shed 3 bases, and the junction held 8 bases outside the gene matches. CDR3 sequence: CASSSPGRTDTGELFF. CDR3 DNA sequence: TGTGCCAGCAGCTCGCCCGGGAGGACGGACACCGGGGAGCTGTTTTTT.

The gene calls are TRBV6-2 or TRBV6-3 and TRBJ2-7; D not resolved. The CDR3 is made up of 13 amino acids. Germline-derived CDR1 and CDR2 are MNHEY and SVGEGT. The ends were cut back, 6 bases at V and 1 base at J, with 10 bases in the middle. The CDR3 coding sequence is TGTGCCAGCAGAAGGACGGCATCCTACGAGCAGTACTTC. Translation gives CASRRTASYEQYF.

The chain uses TRBV7-2 and TRBJ1-3, with D possibly TRBD1 on 5 matching bases. Trimming removed 4 bases from V and 1 base from J, with 11 bases in between. This CDR3 is 15 amino acids long. Looked up from germline, CDR1 is SGHTA and CDR2 is FQGNSA. The CDR3 protein is CASSWVGGSGNTIYF. The CDR3 nucleotides read TGTGCCAGCAGCTGGGTTGGGGGATCTGGAAACACCATATATTTT.

Many counts were recorded for this clonotype. The gene calls are TRBV12-3 or TRBV12-4 and TRBJ1-5; the D is unclear. V was trimmed by 1 base and J by 7 bases, leaving 5 bases between them. The CDR3 consists of 12 residues. CDR3 sequence (DNA): TGTGCCAGCAGTTTAGTTCCCCAGCCCCAGCATTTT. Translated: CASSLVPQPQHF.

The chain links TRBV7-9 to TRBJ1-1; 8 bases agree with TRBD1. Germline CDR1 SEHNR, CDR2 FQNEAQ (reference sequence). The CDR3 extends over 15 amino acids. With V trimmed by 5 bases and J by 1 base, 6 bases remained unmatched. The chain's CDR3 is CASSPDRVGNTEAFF. The CDR3 region has the DNA TGTGCCAGCAGCCCGGACAGGGTTGGGAACACTGAAGCTTTCTTT.

This clonotype was detected ten times or more. The chain recombines TRBV5-1 with TRBJ2-2; TRBD1 matches 8 bases. This CDR3 spans 14 amino acids. J was trimmed by 4 bases and V by 4 bases; bases with no gene match: 3. CDR1 and CDR2 from the germline V gene are SGHRS and YFSETQ. CDR3 DNA sequence: TGCGCCAGCAGCGGACAGGGATTCACCGGGGAGCTGTTTTTT. It yields the protein CASSGQGFTGELFF.